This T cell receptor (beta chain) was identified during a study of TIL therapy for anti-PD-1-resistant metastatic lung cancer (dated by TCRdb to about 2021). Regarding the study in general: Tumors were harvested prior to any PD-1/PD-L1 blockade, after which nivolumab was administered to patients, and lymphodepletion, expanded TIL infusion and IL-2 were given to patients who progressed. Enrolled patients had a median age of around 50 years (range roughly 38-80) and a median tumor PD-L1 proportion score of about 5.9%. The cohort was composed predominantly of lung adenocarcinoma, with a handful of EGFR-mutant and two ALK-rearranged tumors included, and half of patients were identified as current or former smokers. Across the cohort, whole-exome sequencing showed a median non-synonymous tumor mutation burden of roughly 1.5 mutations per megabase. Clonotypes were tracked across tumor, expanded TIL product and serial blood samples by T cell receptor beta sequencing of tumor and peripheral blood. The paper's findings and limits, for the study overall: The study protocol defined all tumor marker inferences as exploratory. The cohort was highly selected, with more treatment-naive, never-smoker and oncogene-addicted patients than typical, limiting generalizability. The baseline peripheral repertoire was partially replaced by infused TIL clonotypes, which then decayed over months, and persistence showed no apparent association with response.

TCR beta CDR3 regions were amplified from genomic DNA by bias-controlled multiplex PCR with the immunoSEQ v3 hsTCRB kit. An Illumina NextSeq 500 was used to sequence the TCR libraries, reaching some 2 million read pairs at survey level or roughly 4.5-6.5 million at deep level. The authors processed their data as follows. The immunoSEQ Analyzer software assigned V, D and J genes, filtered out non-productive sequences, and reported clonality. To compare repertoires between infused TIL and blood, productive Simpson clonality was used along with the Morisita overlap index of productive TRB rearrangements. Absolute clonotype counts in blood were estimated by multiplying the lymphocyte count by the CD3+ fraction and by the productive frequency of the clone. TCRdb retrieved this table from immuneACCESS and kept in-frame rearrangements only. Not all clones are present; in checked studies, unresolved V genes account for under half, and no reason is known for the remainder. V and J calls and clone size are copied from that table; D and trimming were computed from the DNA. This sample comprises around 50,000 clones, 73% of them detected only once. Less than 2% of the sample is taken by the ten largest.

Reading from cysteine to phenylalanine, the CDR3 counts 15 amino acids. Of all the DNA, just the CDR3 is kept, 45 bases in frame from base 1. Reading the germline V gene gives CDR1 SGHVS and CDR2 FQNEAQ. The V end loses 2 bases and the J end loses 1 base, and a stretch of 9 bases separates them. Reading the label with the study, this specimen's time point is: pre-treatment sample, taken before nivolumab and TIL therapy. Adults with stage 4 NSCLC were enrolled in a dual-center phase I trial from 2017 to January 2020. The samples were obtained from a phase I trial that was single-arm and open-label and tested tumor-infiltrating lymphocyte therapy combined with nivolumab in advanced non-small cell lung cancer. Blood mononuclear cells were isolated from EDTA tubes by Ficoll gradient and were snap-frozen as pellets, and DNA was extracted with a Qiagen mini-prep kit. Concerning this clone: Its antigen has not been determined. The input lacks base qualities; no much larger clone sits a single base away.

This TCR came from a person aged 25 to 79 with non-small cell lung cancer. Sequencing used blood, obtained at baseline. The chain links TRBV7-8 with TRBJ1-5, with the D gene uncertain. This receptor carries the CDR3 CASSLRLMSNQPQHF. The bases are TGTGCCAGCAGCTTAAGACTGATGAGCAATCAGCCCCAGCATTTT.